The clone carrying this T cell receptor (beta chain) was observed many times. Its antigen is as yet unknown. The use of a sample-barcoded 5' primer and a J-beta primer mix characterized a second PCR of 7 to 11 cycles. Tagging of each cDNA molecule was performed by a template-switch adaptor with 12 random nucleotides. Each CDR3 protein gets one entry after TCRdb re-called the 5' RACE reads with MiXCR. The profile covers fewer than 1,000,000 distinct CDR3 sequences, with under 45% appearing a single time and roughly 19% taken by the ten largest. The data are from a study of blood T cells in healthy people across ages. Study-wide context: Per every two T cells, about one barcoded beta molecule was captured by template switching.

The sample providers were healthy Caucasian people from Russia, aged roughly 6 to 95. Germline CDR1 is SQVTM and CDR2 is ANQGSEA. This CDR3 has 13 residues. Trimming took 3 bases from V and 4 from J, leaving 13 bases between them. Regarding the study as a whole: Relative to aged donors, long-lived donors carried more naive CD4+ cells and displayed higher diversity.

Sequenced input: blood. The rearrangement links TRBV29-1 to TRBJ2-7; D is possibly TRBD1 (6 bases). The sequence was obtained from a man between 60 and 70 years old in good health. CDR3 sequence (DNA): TGCAGCGTTGAGGGGGACAATGGTTACGAGCAGTACTTC. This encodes CSVEGDNGYEQYF.